This T cell receptor (beta chain) stems from a study of OX40 agonist ivuxolimab in advanced cancers. Study-wide results and caveats: No antigen was identified for the clonally expanded peripheral T cells.

Only in-frame clones appear in the TCRdb table, and some are missing; sequencing was by immunoSEQ multiplex PCR. In the table there are about 72,000 clones, approximately 92% of which are singletons. About this clone: Its antigen is as yet unknown.

Looked up from germline, CDR1 is MRHNA and CDR2 is SNTAGT. Trimming removed 6 bases at V and 15 bases at J, with 24 bases between. This CDR3 is built from 15 residues. Sequences were derived from CD4+ or CD8+ T cells sorted from blood, sampled in a trial of the OX40 agonist ivuxolimab. The TCR was taken from an adult with an advanced solid tumor such as melanoma, head and neck, liver or kidney cancer. The chain recombines TRBV6-4 with TRBJ2-6; the D gene could be TRBD1 or TRBD2 (5 bases each). The CDR3 is CASSPDTGGLYGLTF. DNA for the CDR3: TGTGCCAGCAGCCCCGATACAGGCGGACTCTATGGCCTGACTTTC.